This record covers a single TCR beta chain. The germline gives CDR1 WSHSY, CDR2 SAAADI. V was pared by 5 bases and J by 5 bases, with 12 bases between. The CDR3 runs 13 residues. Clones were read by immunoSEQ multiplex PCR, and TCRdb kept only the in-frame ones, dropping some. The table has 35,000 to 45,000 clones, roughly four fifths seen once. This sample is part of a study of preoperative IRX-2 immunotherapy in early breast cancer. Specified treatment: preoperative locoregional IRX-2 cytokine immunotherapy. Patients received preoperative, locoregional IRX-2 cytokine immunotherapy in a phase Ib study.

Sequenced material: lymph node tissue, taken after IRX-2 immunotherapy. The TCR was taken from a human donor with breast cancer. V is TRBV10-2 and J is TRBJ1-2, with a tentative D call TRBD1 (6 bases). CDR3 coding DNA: TGCGCCAGCAGTACTTCAGGGGTTTATGGCTACACCTTC. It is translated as CASSTSGVYGYTF.